This T cell receptor (beta chain) is from a study of response to subunit inactivated influenza vaccine. Germline loops: CDR1 SEHNR, CDR2 FQNEAQ (reference sequence). This CDR3 comprises 16 residues. Between the trimmed V and J ends, which lost 4 bases and 6 bases, there was a span of 16 bases. Study observations and caveats: The authors proposed limited new T cell recruitment per seasonal influenza vaccination.

A few counts support this clonotype. Its target is unknown. TCRdb reprocessed the RT-PCR reads with MiXCR, giving one entry per CDR3 protein. Of 600,000 to 850,000 distinct CDR3 sequences detected, 14% appear once; the ten largest clones hold roughly 7.2%. This specimen was PBMCs from blood, taken 14 to 15 days before vaccination. The chain joins TRBV7-9 to TRBJ1-6, with D unclear. The TCR originated in a man in his fifties or sixties who received an inactivated influenza vaccine. CDR3 amino acids: CASSSHQRQINSPLHF. The CDR3 nucleotides are TGTGCCAGCAGCTCTCACCAGCGGCAGATTAATTCACCCCTCCACTTT.